Presented here are 20 T cell receptor beta chains from one specimen sequenced in a study of cytomegalovirus exposure and HLA in healthy donors. In the PCR, 60 Vbeta and 13 Jbeta primers were used. Only in-frame clones appear in the TCRdb table, and some are missing; sequencing was by immunoSEQ multiplex PCR. The table shows about 68,000 clones, with approximately 80% occurring only once. The sample consisted of PBMCs. Receptors were obtained from a human donor in good health.

The chain joins TRBV10-2 to TRBJ2-1; the D gene is possibly TRBD1 (6 bases). Per the germline V gene, CDR1 is WSHSY and CDR2 is SAAADI. CDR3 length: 17 amino acids. Trimming took off 5 bases at V and 7 bases at J, with 24 bases between the two ends. The CDR3 bases are TGCGCCAGCAGTCTCGGCACAGGACAGATCTATGAGAATGAGCAGTTCTTC. It codes for CASSLGTGQIYENEQFF.

This chain links TRBV19 with TRBJ2-4; D ambiguous. This CDR3 is 15 amino acids long. V lost 6 bases and J 9 bases, leaving 21 bases between the germline ends. The V gene's germline CDR1 is LNHDA and CDR2 SQIVND (reference sequence). The CDR3 spells CASSQLYSSLFIQYF. As DNA, the CDR3 is TGTGCCAGTAGCCAACTGTACAGCTCCCTGTTCATTCAGTACTTC.

The chain combines TRBV29-1 with TRBJ2-7; 11 bases are a match to TRBD1. This CDR3 contains 13 residues. The V segment lost 4 bases and the J segment 4 bases; nucleotides outside the gene matches: 3. CDR1 and CDR2 from the germline V gene are SQVTM and ANQGSEA. CDR3 DNA sequence: TGCAGCGTTGGGACAGGGGGCCTGTACGAGCAGTACTTC. Protein sequence: CSVGTGGLYEQYF.

The rearrangement links TRBV10-2 to TRBJ1-1, with D maybe TRBD1 (5 bases). Germline lookup yields CDR1 WSHSY and CDR2 SAAADI. CDR3 length equals 12 residues. Trimming removed 7 bases at V and 5 bases at J, with 11 bases between. The CDR3 DNA follows: TGCGCCAGCAACCCCCAGGGAACTGAAGCTTTCTTT. Its protein product is CASNPQGTEAFF.

V usage is TRBV18 and J usage is TRBJ1-1, with unresolved D. The CDR3 runs to 13 residues. Germline CDR1 and CDR2: KGHSH and LQKENI. V shed 3 bases and J shed 6 bases, with 11 bases lying between them. CDR3 bases: TGTGCCAGCTCACCTCTAGGTGAGGCTGAAGCTTTCTTT. Residues: CASSPLGEAEAFF.

This clone was picked up a small number of times. The chain links TRBV16 to TRBJ1-3; D gene unclear. V lost 0 bases and J lost 0, with 6 bases in between. There are 15 residues in the CDR3. Germline loops: CDR1 KGHSY, CDR2 FQNENV. The CDR3 loop is CASSQSPSSGNTIYF. The CDR3 bases are TGTGCCAGCAGCCAATCACCCAGCTCTGGAAACACCATATATTTT.

The chain employs TRBV5-6 and TRBJ1-6; 8 nucleotides line up with TRBD1. The germline V gene encodes CDR1 SGHDT and CDR2 YYEEEE. This CDR3 has 18 amino acids. Germline trimming cut 0 bases from V and 7 bases from J; bases unmatched to any gene: 12. The CDR3 spells CASSLEKGTGLRNSPLHF. The CDR3 bases are TGTGCCAGCAGCTTGGAAAAAGGGACAGGCCTTCGGAATTCACCCCTCCACTTT.

The V call is TRBV28, the J call TRBJ1-2; 10 nucleotides agree with TRBD1. The CDR3 has 15 residues. V shed 2 bases, J shed 8 bases, and the junction held 8 bases outside the gene matches. Germline V gene lookup returns CDR1 MDHEN and CDR2 SYDVKM. The CDR3 spells CASSLATGGMRGYTF. CDR3 coding DNA: TGTGCCAGCAGTTTAGCGACAGGGGGCATGAGAGGCTACACCTTC.

The chain combines TRBV6-5 with TRBJ1-3; TRBD1 matches 8 bases. This CDR3 comprises 16 residues. With 0 bases clipped from V and 5 bases from J, the junction kept 6 bases outside the gene matches. From germline, CDR1 is MNHEY and CDR2 SVGAGI. The CDR3 protein is CASSYSSQGARNTIYF. In nucleotides, the CDR3 is TGTGCCAGCAGTTACTCGTCCCAGGGGGCTAGAAACACCATATATTTT.

The chain combines TRBV7-9 with TRBJ1-1; no clear D gene. The germline CDR1 and CDR2 sequences are SEHNR and FQNEAQ (reference sequence). The germline V and J ends were trimmed by 2 bases and 0 bases, with 13 bases remaining between them. This CDR3 is built from 16 residues. The CDR3 nucleotides are TGTGCCAGCAGCTTAACCCGTGGCGGCATGAACACTGAAGCTTTCTTT. Translation gives CASSLTRGGMNTEAFF.

The chain carries TRBV19 and TRBJ2-2; TRBD2 might be the D (7 bases). This CDR3 contains 13 residues. Trimming stripped 8 bases from V and 6 bases from J, with 13 bases between. Germline V lookup: CDR1 LNHDA, CDR2 SQIVND (reference sequence). In DNA, the CDR3 is TGTGCCAGTGTGGGGGGGCCGTCCGGGGAGCTGTTTTTT. It yields the protein CASVGGPSGELFF.

The sample holds one count of this clone. The V call is TRBV7-2, the J call TRBJ2-7; a possible D gene is TRBD1 (6 bases). The germline V gene encodes CDR1 SGHTA and CDR2 FQGNSA. This CDR3 comprises 15 residues. The V end was cut by 1 base, the J end by 1 base, with 11 bases between. For the CDR3, the DNA is TGTGCCAGCAGCTTAGTACAGGGCCGTTCCTACGAGCAGTACTTC. Its translation: CASSLVQGRSYEQYF. Based on the CDR3 plus reference TRBV7-2 and TRBJ2-7, the full variable domain is GAGVSQSPSNKVTEKGKDVELRCDPISGHTALYWYRQSLGQGLEFLIYFQGNSAPDKSGLPSDRFSAERTGGSVSTLTIQRTQQEDSAVYLCASSLVQGRSYEQYFGPGTRLTVT.

This chain uses TRBV6-5 with TRBJ2-6; D unclear. Trimming cost V 5 bases and J 0 bases, with 5 bases left between them. Germline V gives CDR1 MNHEY, CDR2 SVGAGI. The CDR3 length is 14 residues. CDR3: CASSVLSGANVLTF. As DNA, the CDR3 is TGTGCCAGCAGTGTCCTCTCTGGGGCCAACGTCCTGACTTTC.

CDR3 residues: CAWSVIGGRGANVLTF. The CDR3 region has the DNA TGTGCCTGGAGTGTAATTGGGGGCCGTGGGGCCAACGTCCTGACTTTC. The chain recombines TRBV30 with TRBJ2-6; maybe TRBD1 (6 bases). The V end lost 0 bases, the J end lost 3 bases, and 12 bases lay between the germline ends. This CDR3 has 16 residues. From germline, CDR1 is GTSNPN and CDR2 SVGIG (reference sequence).

This clone was recorded only once. The chain is built from TRBV6-5 and TRBJ2-5; D is perhaps TRBD2 (6 bases). The J call is doubtful: the DNA matches TRBJ2-7 better. The CDR3 sequence is 14 residues long. Per the germline V gene, CDR1 is MNHEY and CDR2 is SVGAGI. The CDR3 DNA is TGTGCCAGCAGTTCCGGGACTCCACCCTACGAGCAGTACTTC. Translation: CASSSGTPPYEQYF.

The chain joins TRBV10-3 to TRBJ2-1; 10 nucleotides align to TRBD2. The J segment lost 1 base and the V segment lost 6 bases, leaving 3 bases of the junction unmatched. Germline values: CDR1 ENHRY, CDR2 SYGVKD. This CDR3 contains 15 residues. The CDR3 here is CAIRTSGDSYNEQFF. DNA of the CDR3: TGTGCCATCAGAACTAGCGGGGATTCCTACAATGAGCAGTTCTTC.

J is TRBJ1-2 and V is TRBV10-3, with 11 positions matching TRBD1. With V trimmed by 0 bases and J by 7 bases, 19 bases remained unmatched. Germline CDR1 ENHRY, CDR2 SYGVKD. The CDR3 extends over 20 amino acids. CDR3 protein: CAISESKRTGGSRPWGGYTF. The CDR3 DNA reads as TGTGCCATCAGTGAGTCGAAGCGGACAGGGGGCTCCCGGCCTTGGGGTGGCTACACCTTC.

The rearrangement links TRBV27 to TRBJ1-2; the D gene is possibly TRBD1 (6 bases). CDR1 and CDR2 from the germline V gene are MNHEY and SMNVEV (reference sequence). The CDR3 length is 13 residues. With 6 bases removed from V and 7 bases from J, the gap between germline ends came to 15 bases. The CDR3 DNA is TGTGCCAGCAGCCCTAAGACAGGAACTGGCTACACCTTC. Translated: CASSPKTGTGYTF.

The chain links TRBV5-1 to TRBJ2-7, with D possibly TRBD1 on 6 matching bases. The CDR3 has 16 residues. Germline CDR1 is SGHRS and CDR2 is YFSETQ. V was clipped by 6 bases and J by 4 bases, with 23 bases between them. The CDR3 region is CASTPAAGAEKYEQYF. The CDR3 region has the DNA TGCGCCAGCACCCCCGCCGCAGGGGCCGAAAAATACGAGCAGTACTTC.

This clone was observed a handful of times. V is TRBV18 and J is TRBJ2-3; TRBD1 matches at 7 bases. The CDR3 is 15 amino acids. With 5 bases clipped from V and 0 bases from J, the junction kept 5 bases outside the gene matches. Germline CDR1 is KGHSH and CDR2 is LQKENI. The CDR3 nucleotides are TGTGCCAGCTCATCGCAGGGACAGAGCACAGATACGCAGTATTTT. This encodes CASSSQGQSTDTQYF.